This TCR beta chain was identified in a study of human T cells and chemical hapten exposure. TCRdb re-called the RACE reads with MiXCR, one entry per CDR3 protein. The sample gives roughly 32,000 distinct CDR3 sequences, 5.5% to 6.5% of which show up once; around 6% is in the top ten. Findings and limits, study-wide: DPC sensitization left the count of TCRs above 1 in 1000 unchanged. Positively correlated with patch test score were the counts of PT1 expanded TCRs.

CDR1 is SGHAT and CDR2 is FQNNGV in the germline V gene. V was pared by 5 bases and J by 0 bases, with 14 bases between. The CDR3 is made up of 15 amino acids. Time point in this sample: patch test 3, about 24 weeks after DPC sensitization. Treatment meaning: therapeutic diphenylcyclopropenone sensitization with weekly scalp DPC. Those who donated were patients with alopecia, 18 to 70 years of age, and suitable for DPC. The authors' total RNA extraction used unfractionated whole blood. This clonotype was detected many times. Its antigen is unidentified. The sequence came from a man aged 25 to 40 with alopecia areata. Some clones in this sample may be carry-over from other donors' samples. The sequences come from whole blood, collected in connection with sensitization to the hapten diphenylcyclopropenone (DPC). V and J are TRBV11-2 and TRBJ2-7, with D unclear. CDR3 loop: CASSRGLSSSYEQYF. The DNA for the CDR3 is TGTGCCAGCAGCCGTGGGCTGTCCAGCTCCTACGAGCAGTACTTC.